This TCR beta chain comes out of a study of cytomegalovirus exposure and HLA in healthy donors. The study, taken as a whole, reports: The study flagged some 180 TCR beta chains as cytomegalovirus-associated.

The PCR had 60 Vbeta and 13 Jbeta primers. The method was immunoSEQ multiplex PCR; TCRdb's version includes in-frame clones alone and lacks a portion of them. The table has roughly 180,000 clones, about 9% seen once. Germline V CDR1 and CDR2: DFQATT, SNEGSKA (reference sequence). V dropped 1 base and J dropped 2 bases, with 3 bases sitting between them. The CDR3 is made up of 11 amino acids. Concerning this clone itself: Its antigen remains unidentified.

The sequenced sample was PBMCs. The chain combines TRBV20-1 with TRBJ2-7; no firm D call. The sequence came from a woman in her twenties or thirties in good health and CMV-seropositive. The CDR3 loop reads CSARATYEQYF. CDR3 nucleotides: TGCAGTGCTAGAGCAACCTACGAGCAGTACTTC.